A single sample gave rise to the 14 T cell receptor beta chains below, sequenced in a study of T cell responses to AZD1222 COVID-19 vaccine. Clones were read by immunoSEQ multiplex PCR, and TCRdb kept only the in-frame ones, dropping some. The sample includes over 100,000 clones, 84% of them seen just once. The sequencing used peripheral blood, collected on day 0 of AZD1222 vaccination. These receptors were collected from an adult in good health.

This chain joins TRBV5-1 and TRBJ1-2, with 8 bases fitting TRBD1. The germline V gene has CDR1 SGHRS and CDR2 YFSETQ. Trimming took 1 base from V and 7 from J; bases not matched to a gene: 12. The CDR3 is 16 amino acids. The CDR3: CASSLWGGQGSGGYTF. CDR3 DNA sequence: TGCGCCAGCAGCTTGTGGGGAGGACAGGGAAGTGGTGGCTACACCTTC.

For the CDR3, the DNA is TGTGCCAGCAGCCAGGGGACGGACCAAGAGACCCAGTACTTC. Its protein is CASSQGTDQETQYF. The chain uses TRBV7-6 and TRBJ2-5; a weak D match, TRBD1 (6 bases). The germline gives CDR1 SGHVS, CDR2 FNYEAQ. The CDR3 runs 14 residues. The ends were cut back, 5 bases at V and 0 bases at J, with 10 bases in the middle.

This clone was observed a single time. The CDR3 here is CAISGQGLANYGYTF. The CDR3 nucleotides are TGTGCCATCAGCGGACAGGGGTTAGCTAACTATGGCTACACCTTC. The chain employs TRBV10-3 and TRBJ1-2, with TRBD1 matching over 9 bases. Per the germline V gene, CDR1 is ENHRY and CDR2 is SYGVKD. This CDR3 has 15 residues. V gave up 6 bases and J gave up 0 bases; unmatched junction bases: 5.

The chain couples TRBV3-1 (or the pseudogene TRBV3-2) to TRBJ2-1; 16 nucleotides match TRBD2. J lost 7 bases, V lost 4 bases, and 7 bases had no gene match. The CDR3 sequence is 17 residues long. Germline assignment: CDR1 LGHDT and CDR2 YNNKEL (reference sequence). CDR3 sequence (DNA): TGTGCCAGCAGCCGGAAGGGACTAGCGGGGGGGATTAATGAGCAGTTCTTC. Translating it yields CASSRKGLAGGINEQFF.

The rearrangement joins TRBV15 to TRBJ2-7; weak D call: TRBD1 (6 bases). The V gene lost 0 bases and the J gene lost 7 bases, with 16 bases spanning the gap. Germline values: CDR1 LNHNV, CDR2 YYDKDF (reference sequence). CDR3 length: 15 amino acids. The DNA for the CDR3 is TGTGCCACCAGCAGAGATCCCAGGGGTCAGGGTGAGCAGTACTTC. Its translation is CATSRDPRGQGEQYF. Full variable domain (missing parts from reference TRBV15 and TRBJ2-7): DAMVIQNPRYQVTQFGKPVTLSCSQTLNHNVMYWYQQKSSQAPKLLFHYYDKDFNNEADTPDNFQSRRPNTSFCFLDIRSPGLGDTAMYLCATSRDPRGQGEQYFGPGTRLTVT.

The CDR3: CAIAKSGGPGANVLTF. The CDR3 nucleotides are TGTGCCATCGCGAAGTCGGGGGGGCCAGGGGCCAACGTCCTGACTTTC. The chain carries TRBV3-1 (or the pseudogene TRBV3-2) and TRBJ2-6; 8 bases are shared with TRBD2. After removal of 10 bases from V and 4 bases from J, the junction contained 12 bases not matched to a gene. Germline CDR1 and CDR2: LGHDT and YNNKEL (reference sequence). The CDR3 has 16 amino acids.

The CDR3 sequence: CASSLHIFQPQHF. In nucleotides, the CDR3 is TGTGCCAGCAGTTTACACATTTTTCAGCCCCAGCATTTT. This sequence joins TRBV28 and TRBJ1-5, with D uncertain. Germline V gene data show CDR1 as MDHEN and CDR2 as SYDVKM. V was shortened by 2 bases and J by 6 bases, with 8 bases between the two germline ends. CDR3 length equals 13 residues.

J is TRBJ2-7 and V is TRBV27; no reliable D call. This CDR3 contains 11 residues. With 4 bases removed from V and 3 bases from J, the gap between germline ends came to 4 bases. Germline lookup yields CDR1 MNHEY and CDR2 SMNVEV (reference sequence). The DNA of the CDR3 is TGTGCCAGCAGTTCGGGCTACGAGCAGTACTTC. It encodes CASSSGYEQYF.

The chain joins TRBV28 to TRBJ2-1; D is uncertain. Germline V gene sequence: CDR1 MDHEN, CDR2 SYDVKM. The CDR3 sequence is 14 residues long. V was cut by 2 bases and J by 0 bases, with 5 bases left in between. CDR3 protein: CASSLIVSYNEQFF. CDR3 DNA sequence: TGTGCCAGCAGTTTAATAGTCTCCTACAATGAGCAGTTCTTC.

V gene TRBV19 combines with J gene TRBJ2-3; TRBD2 aligns across 7 bases. The CDR3 is made up of 16 amino acids. Germline CDR1 LNHDA, CDR2 SQIVND (reference sequence). After removal of 1 base from V and 3 bases from J, the junction contained 7 bases not matched to a gene. The CDR3 DNA follows: TGTGCCAGTAGTATAGCGGCGGGAGTTGGGACAGATACGCAGTATTTT. This encodes CASSIAAGVGTDTQYF.

The chain couples TRBV15 to TRBJ1-6; the match to TRBD1 covers 7 bases. The CDR3 is 17 residues long. Trimming cost V 6 bases and J 9 bases; bases outside gene matches: 17. Looked up from germline, CDR1 is LNHNV and CDR2 is YYDKDF (reference sequence). In nucleotides, the CDR3 is TGTGCCACCAGGCCGGGGGGGACAGAGGGTCAGCTTTCACCCCTCCACTTT. It codes for CATRPGGTEGQLSPLHF. Variable domain in full (rest from reference TRBV15 and TRBJ1-6): DAMVIQNPRYQVTQFGKPVTLSCSQTLNHNVMYWYQQKSSQAPKLLFHYYDKDFNNEADTPDNFQSRRPNTSFCFLDIRSPGLGDTAMYLCATRPGGTEGQLSPLHFGNGTRLTVT.

The V call is TRBV6-5, the J call TRBJ1-5; tentative D call: TRBD1 (6 bases). CDR3 length: 14 amino acids. Germline CDR1 MNHEY, CDR2 SVGAGI. Trimming stripped 7 bases from V and 3 bases from J, with 13 bases between. CDR3 in amino acids: CASNQGSPNQPQHF. The CDR3 DNA follows: TGTGCCAGCAACCAGGGGTCCCCCAATCAGCCCCAGCATTTT.

This chain joins TRBV19 and TRBJ1-3, with 7 nucleotides matching TRBD1. The V segment lost 7 bases and the J segment 0 bases; nucleotides outside the gene matches: 9. Germline CDR1 is LNHDA and CDR2 is SQIVND (reference sequence). The CDR3 runs to 16 residues. DNA for the CDR3: TGTGCCAGTACCCCCCGGACAGGCCTCTCTGGAAACACCATATATTTT. Its translation is CASTPRTGLSGNTIYF.

The chain joins TRBV7-2 to TRBJ1-1; 10 bases are a match to TRBD1. V lost 5 bases to trimming and J lost 5 bases; unmatched junction nucleotides: 8. CDR3 length: 15 amino acids. Germline V CDR1 and CDR2: SGHTA, FQGNSA. The CDR3 sequence is CASSSQTGGGTEAFF. The CDR3 DNA reads as TGTGCCAGCAGCAGTCAGACAGGGGGCGGTACTGAAGCTTTCTTT. The complete variable domain, with remaining parts taken from reference TRBV7-2 and TRBJ1-1, reads GAGVSQSPSNKVTEKGKDVELRCDPISGHTALYWYRQSLGQGLEFLIYFQGNSAPDKSGLPSDRFSAERTGGSVSTLTIQRTQQEDSAVYLCASSSQTGGGTEAFFGQGTRLTVV.